The TCR beta chain under discussion was sequenced for a study of response to subunit inactivated influenza vaccine. A few counts support this clonotype. No antigen is known for it. Each CDR3 protein is one row after TCRdb ran MiXCR on the RT-PCR reads. The table records 530,000 or so distinct CDR3 sequences, about 25% of them present only once. The CDR3 consists of 16 residues. CDR1 and CDR2 from the germline V gene are MNHNS and SASEGT. V was clipped by 8 bases and J by 2 bases, with 18 bases between them. Study conclusions and caveats: Researchers suggested that each seasonal influenza vaccination recruits few new T cells.

The material sequenced was CD4+ T cells sorted from PBMCs, taken more than 4 days after vaccination. The gene calls are TRBV6-1 and TRBJ2-2; no reliable D call. This clonotype was obtained from a man aged 45-60 years who received an inactivated influenza vaccine. The chain's CDR3 is CASLSHRVPNTGELFF. CDR3 bases: TGTGCCAGCCTATCTCATCGGGTTCCAAACACCGGGGAGCTGTTTTTT.